This TCR beta chain was identified during a study of cytomegalovirus exposure and HLA in healthy donors. Germline assignment: CDR1 WNHNN and CDR2 SYGVQD (reference sequence). The V end was cut by 0 bases, the J end by 12 bases, with 15 bases between. This CDR3 contains 14 residues. Overall study results and limits: Researchers left out some V segments, among them TRBV6-2 and TRBV6-3, as indistinguishable. A later analysis found that most CMV-associated TCR beta chains appeared HLA-restricted. Earlier analysis found most TCR beta V segments productive about 87% or about 30% of the time.

Concerning this clone: Its antigen is still unknown.

This PCR relied on a set of 60 Vbeta primers and 13 Jbeta primers. The method was immunoSEQ multiplex PCR; TCRdb's version includes in-frame clones alone and lacks a portion of them. The data hold around 160,000 clones, with around 79% observed a single time. Input material: PBMCs. The sequence was collected from a male donor in good health and CMV-seropositive. This chain links TRBV10-1 with TRBJ2-1; tentatively, D is TRBD2 (5 bases). CDR3 DNA sequence: TGCGCCAGCAGTGAGTCCCAGAGGACTTGGGGGCAGTTCTTC. Encoded protein: CASSESQRTWGQFF.